These T cell receptor beta chains were read from a single sample in a study of CD8 T cells in Susac syndrome. TCRdb independently ran MiXCR on the immunoSEQ multiplex PCR reads; one entry per CDR3 protein. Counted here are 75,000 to 95,000 distinct CDR3 sequences, approximately 96% occurring once; the ten biggest clones make up 0.5% to 0.8%. Sequencing was done on a sample of CD8+ T cells from PBMCs. These receptors originate from a human donor with Susac syndrome. Each CDR3 is given with its conserved first and last residue. Fields, in order: CDR3 protein, CDR3 DNA, D gene, clone size, V gene, J gene. The D gene is left open where the match is weak. Size tells how often a clone was seen (once, few, many) or the class of an expanded clone, and some rows leave it out.

CSTQERGRWETYGYTF,TGCAGCACCCAGGAGAGGGGGAGATGGGAGACCTATGGCTACACCTTC,.,.,TRBV29-1,TRBJ1-2
CAWTRDSSFSGANVLTF,TGTGCCTGGACCCGGGACAGTAGCTTCTCTGGGGCCAACGTCCTGACTTTC,TRBD1,few,TRBV30,TRBJ2-6
CASSLGLARDTQYF,TGTGCCAGCAGCCTGGGGCTAGCTCGAGATACGCAGTATTTT,.,once,TRBV28,TRBJ2-3
CASSISGVNTEAFF,TGTGCCAGTAGTATCAGCGGGGTCAACACTGAAGCTTTCTTT,.,.,TRBV19,TRBJ1-1
CASSGMGRGGLDPTDTQYF,TGTGCCAGCAGCGGCATGGGGCGGGGGGGGTTAGACCCCACAGATACGCAGTATTTT,TRBD2,.,TRBV7-9,TRBJ2-3
CASSLSSRTVGEKLFF,TGTGCCAGCAGCTTAAGTTCCAGGACAGTTGGAGAAAAACTGTTTTTT,.,.,TRBV5-4,TRBJ1-4
CSAPGLAENTGELFF,TGCAGTGCGCCAGGACTAGCGGAAAACACCGGGGAGCTGTTTTTT,TRBD2,.,TRBV20-1,TRBJ2-2
CASSFRDGYTF,TGTGCCAGCAGCTTTCGGGATGGCTACACCTTC,.,.,TRBV11-2,TRBJ1-2
CASSLTDGSPLHF,TGTGCCAGCAGTTTGACAGATGGTTCACCCCTCCACTTT,.,.,TRBV27,TRBJ1-6
CASSLGVGRQPQHF,TGTGCCAGCAGCTTAGGGGTGGGTCGGCAGCCCCAGCATTTT,.,.,TRBV7-9,TRBJ1-5
CSARRRGGTGYTF,TGCAGTGCTAGACGCAGGGGTGGTACGGGCTACACCTTC,.,.,TRBV20-1,TRBJ1-2
CAWSVDSNYGYTF,TGTGCCTGGAGTGTAGACAGTAACTATGGCTACACCTTC,.,.,TRBV30,TRBJ1-2
CASSLTGGDYGYTF,TGTGCCAGCAGCCTGACAGGGGGCGACTATGGCTACACCTTC,TRBD1,.,TRBV9,TRBJ1-2
CASSLFKGAGYTF,TGTGCCAGCAGTCTATTCAAAGGGGCAGGCTACACCTTC,.,.,TRBV27,TRBJ1-2
CASSLGSGGYTF,TGTGCCAGCAGTTTAGGGAGTGGTGGCTACACCTTC,.,few,TRBV12-3/TRBV12-4,TRBJ1-2
CASSSEGEKLFF,TGTGCCAGCAGCTCGGAAGGTGAAAAACTGTTTTTT,.,once,TRBV27,TRBJ1-4
CASSFEGYTEAFF,TGTGCCAGCAGTTTCGAGGGGTACACTGAAGCTTTCTTT,.,.,TRBV12-3/TRBV12-4,TRBJ1-1
CSVEMTGTGNTIYF,TGCAGCGTTGAGATGACAGGGACTGGAAACACCATATATTTT,TRBD1,.,TRBV29-1,TRBJ1-3
CASSPGTNNEQFF,TGTGCCAGCAGCCCCGGGACTAACAATGAGCAGTTCTTC,TRBD2,.,TRBV7-3,TRBJ2-1
CSARAPPTASLEQYF,TGCAGTGCTAGAGCCCCCCCGACGGCTTCGTTGGAGCAGTACTTC,.,.,TRBV20-1,TRBJ2-7
CASSYSSANYGYTF,TGTGCCAGCAGTTACTCGTCAGCCAACTATGGCTACACCTTC,.,.,TRBV6-2/TRBV6-3,TRBJ1-2
CSARETGGSYEQYF,TGCAGTGCTAGAGAGACAGGGGGTTCCTACGAGCAGTACTTC,TRBD1,.,TRBV20-1,TRBJ2-7
CASSLGVNYEQYF,TGCGCCAGCAGCTTGGGGGTGAACTACGAGCAGTACTTC,.,.,TRBV5-1,TRBJ2-7
CASSPDSEKLFF,TGTGCCAGCTCACCGGACAGTGAAAAACTGTTTTTT,.,.,TRBV18,TRBJ1-4
CSVRTGAYNEQFF,TGCAGCGTGCGGACAGGGGCATACAATGAGCAGTTCTTC,TRBD1,.,TRBV29-1,TRBJ2-1
CSARNSGNSPLHF,TGCAGTGCTAGAAATAGTGGTAATTCACCCCTCCACTTT,.,.,TRBV20-1,TRBJ1-6
CASTRTGQLLYGYTF,TGTGCCAGCACCCGGACGGGACAGCTCCTCTATGGCTACACCTTC,TRBD1,.,TRBV12-3/TRBV12-4,TRBJ1-2
CASSTHSSTDTQYF,TGTGCCAGCAGCACCCACTCCAGCACAGATACGCAGTATTTT,.,.,TRBV7-8,TRBJ2-3
CASSSTRGQGLGYGYTF,TGTGCCAGCAGCTCCACCCGCGGACAGGGGTTGGGGTATGGCTACACCTTC,TRBD1,.,TRBV7-9,TRBJ1-2
CASTPGADYTGELFF,TGTGCCAGCACCCCCGGGGCGGACTACACCGGGGAGCTGTTTTTT,.,.,TRBV5-4,TRBJ2-2
CASSPAGTGDNSPLHF,TGTGCCAGCAGCCCAGCCGGGACAGGGGACAATTCACCCCTCCACTTT,TRBD1,.,TRBV7-2,TRBJ1-6
CSAHYRDGYTF,TGCAGTGCCCATTACAGGGACGGCTACACCTTC,.,.,TRBV20-1,TRBJ1-2
CSAPHTSYNEQFF,TGCAGTGCTCCCCATACCTCCTACAATGAGCAGTTCTTC,.,.,TRBV20-1,TRBJ2-1
CASSQGGTGGETQYF,TGTGCCAGCAGCCAAGGGGGGACAGGGGGGGAGACCCAGTACTTC,TRBD1,.,TRBV3-1,TRBJ2-5
CASSYAGLAGKGNIQYF,TGTGCCAGCAGTTATGCTGGACTAGCGGGAAAGGGGAACATTCAGTACTTC,TRBD2,.,TRBV6-2/TRBV6-3,TRBJ2-4
CAWSVPPGWSSTGANVLTF,TGTGCCTGGAGTGTCCCCCCAGGGTGGAGTAGCACTGGGGCCAACGTCCTGACTTTC,.,once,TRBV30,TRBJ2-6